This TCR beta chain was retrieved from a study of blood T cell repertoires in COVID-19. The data were produced by immunoSEQ multiplex PCR, yet TCRdb's version contains in-frame clones alone and is incomplete. Of roughly 380,000 clones listed, approximately 89% are singletons. The sequenced sample consisted of peripheral blood. The clonotype comes from an older woman with COVID-19, enrolled during active disease.

The DNA of the CDR3 is TGTGCCAGCAGTTTGAGGCTGACAGGGACTCGCAATCAGCCCCAGCATTTT. This sequence encodes CASSLRLTGTRNQPQHF. This chain links TRBV28 with TRBJ1-5, with 7 bases aligning to TRBD1. Trimming cost V 3 bases and J 2 bases; bases outside gene matches: 10. Per germline, CDR1 MDHEN and CDR2 SYDVKM. The CDR3 contains 17 residues. Using reference TRBV28 and TRBJ1-5 for the parts outside the CDR3, the full variable domain is DVKVTQSSRYLVKRTGEKVFLECVQDMDHENMFWYRQDPGLGLRLIYFSYDVKMKEKGDIPEGYSVSREKKERFSLILESASTNQTSMYLCASSLRLTGTRNQPQHFGDGTRLSIL.